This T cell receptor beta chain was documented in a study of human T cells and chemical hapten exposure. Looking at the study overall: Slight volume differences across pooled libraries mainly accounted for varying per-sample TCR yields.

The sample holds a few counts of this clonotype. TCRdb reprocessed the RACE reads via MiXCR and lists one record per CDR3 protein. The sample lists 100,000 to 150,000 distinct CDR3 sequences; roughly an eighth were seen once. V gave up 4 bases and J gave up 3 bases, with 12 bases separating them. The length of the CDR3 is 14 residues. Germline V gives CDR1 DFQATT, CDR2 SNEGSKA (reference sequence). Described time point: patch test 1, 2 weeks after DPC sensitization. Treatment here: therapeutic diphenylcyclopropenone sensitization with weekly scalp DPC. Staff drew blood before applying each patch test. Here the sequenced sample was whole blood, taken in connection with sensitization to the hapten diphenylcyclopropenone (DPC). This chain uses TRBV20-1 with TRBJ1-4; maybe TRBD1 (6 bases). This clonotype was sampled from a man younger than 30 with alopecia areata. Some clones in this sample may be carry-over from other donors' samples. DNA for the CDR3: TGCAGTGCTACTGAGGACAGACCTAATGAAAAACTGTTTTTT. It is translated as CSATEDRPNEKLFF.